This TCR beta chain appears in the sequencing data of a study of blood T cell repertoires in COVID-19. Looking at the study overall: Specimens from acute and convalescent COVID-19 originated in the United States, Italy and Spain. T cells, B-cell-depleted T cells, or PBMCs provided the cDNA or gDNA that served as material.

Seattle patient enrollment occurred during active infection, with longitudinal follow-up thereafter. The germline V gene encodes CDR1 MGHRA and CDR2 YSYEKL. This CDR3 spans 18 amino acids. Losses at the gene ends were 2 bases for V and 0 bases for J; bases not matched to a gene: 7. Authors' data handling: Reference gene primer amplification in the assay estimated nucleated cell counts. The assay was immunoSEQ multiplex PCR, and TCRdb's table has in-frame clones only and misses some. From that table come the V and J calls and clone size; the DNA was used to work out D and trimming. The sample holds roughly 250,000 clones, about 80% seen once.

This chain links TRBV4-1 with TRBJ1-2; TRBD1 agrees at 12 bases. The clonotype originates from a person aged 70 to 85 with COVID-19, enrolled during active disease. Source material: peripheral blood. CDR3 in DNA: TGCGCCAGCAGCCAACCGGGACAGGGGGCTCAGACTAACTATGGCTACACCTTC. Its protein is CASSQPGQGAQTNYGYTF.